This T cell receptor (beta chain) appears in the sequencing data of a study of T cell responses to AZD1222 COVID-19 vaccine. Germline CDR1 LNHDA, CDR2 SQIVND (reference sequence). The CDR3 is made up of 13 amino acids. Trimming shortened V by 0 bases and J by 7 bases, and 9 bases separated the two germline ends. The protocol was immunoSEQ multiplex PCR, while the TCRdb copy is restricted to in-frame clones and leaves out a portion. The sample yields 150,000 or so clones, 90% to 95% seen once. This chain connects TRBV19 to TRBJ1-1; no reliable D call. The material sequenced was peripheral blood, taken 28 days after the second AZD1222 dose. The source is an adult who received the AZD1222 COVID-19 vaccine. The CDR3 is CASSIEAGFEAFF. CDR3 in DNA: TGTGCCAGTAGTATAGAGGCGGGGTTTGAAGCTTTCTTT.